This TCR beta chain was sequenced for a study of cytomegalovirus exposure and HLA in healthy donors. Study at large: Among the approximately 410 genotyped donors, 70% to 85% were placed in the Caucasian-associated ancestry cluster. General study results and limits: Most TCR sequences proved rare, with some public TCRs found in many donors. In a later analysis, the majority of CMV-associated beta chains seemingly showed HLA restriction.

Primers for the PCR totalled 60 Vbeta and 13 Jbeta. The table came from immunoSEQ multiplex PCR; TCRdb's copy has only in-frame clones and leaves some out. The data contain fewer than 250,000 clones, 83% of them singletons. Of note for this clone: What it binds is unknown.

The germline V gene has CDR1 LNHDA and CDR2 SQIVND (reference sequence). This CDR3 is 15 amino acids long. Losses at the gene ends were 7 bases for V and 5 bases for J; bases not matched to a gene: 12. This TCR derives from a girl aged 5 to 17 in good health and CMV-seronegative. The chain links TRBV19 to TRBJ1-1; 8 nucleotides agree with TRBD1. Sequencing used PBMCs. As DNA, the CDR3 is TGTGCCAGTACGAAGGTACCGACAGGGGCAACTGAAGCTTTCTTT. This sequence encodes CASTKVPTGATEAFF.